Listed here is a single TCR beta chain. V lost 3 bases and J lost 4, with 15 bases in between. The CDR3 covers 15 residues. The V gene's germline CDR1 is SGHAT and CDR2 FQNNGV. Some clones are missing from TCRdb's copy, which holds only in-frame ones; the method was immunoSEQ multiplex PCR. The sample includes approximately 94,000 clones, 90% to 96% seen only once; the top ten take more than 0.35%. This sample is part of a study of technical replicates of blood from a handful of donors. The rearrangement joins TRBV11-2 to TRBJ1-2, with a tentative D call TRBD1 (5 bases). This receptor was identified in a human donor in good health. Sequencing was done on a sample of T cells isolated from PBMCs. The CDR3 DNA is TGTGCCAGCAGCTTGGGTTTAGGACACATCTATGGCTACACCTTC. Amino acid sequence: CASSLGLGHIYGYTF.